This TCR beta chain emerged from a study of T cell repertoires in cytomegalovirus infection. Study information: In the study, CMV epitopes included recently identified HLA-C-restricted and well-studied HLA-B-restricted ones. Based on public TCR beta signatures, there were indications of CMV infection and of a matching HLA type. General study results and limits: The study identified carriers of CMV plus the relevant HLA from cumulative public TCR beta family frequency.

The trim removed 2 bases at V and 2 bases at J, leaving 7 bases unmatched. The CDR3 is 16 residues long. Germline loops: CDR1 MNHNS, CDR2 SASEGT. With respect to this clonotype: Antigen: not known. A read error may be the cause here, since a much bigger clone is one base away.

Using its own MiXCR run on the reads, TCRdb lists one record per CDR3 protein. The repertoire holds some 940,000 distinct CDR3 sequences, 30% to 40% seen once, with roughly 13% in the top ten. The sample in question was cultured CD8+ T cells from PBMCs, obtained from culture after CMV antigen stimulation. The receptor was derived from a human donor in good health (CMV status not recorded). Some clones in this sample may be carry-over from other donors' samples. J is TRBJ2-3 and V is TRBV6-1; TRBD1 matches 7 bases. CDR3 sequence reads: CASSEFDRASTDTQYF. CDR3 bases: TGTGCCAGCAGTGAATTCGACAGGGCCTCCACAGATACGCAGTATTTT.